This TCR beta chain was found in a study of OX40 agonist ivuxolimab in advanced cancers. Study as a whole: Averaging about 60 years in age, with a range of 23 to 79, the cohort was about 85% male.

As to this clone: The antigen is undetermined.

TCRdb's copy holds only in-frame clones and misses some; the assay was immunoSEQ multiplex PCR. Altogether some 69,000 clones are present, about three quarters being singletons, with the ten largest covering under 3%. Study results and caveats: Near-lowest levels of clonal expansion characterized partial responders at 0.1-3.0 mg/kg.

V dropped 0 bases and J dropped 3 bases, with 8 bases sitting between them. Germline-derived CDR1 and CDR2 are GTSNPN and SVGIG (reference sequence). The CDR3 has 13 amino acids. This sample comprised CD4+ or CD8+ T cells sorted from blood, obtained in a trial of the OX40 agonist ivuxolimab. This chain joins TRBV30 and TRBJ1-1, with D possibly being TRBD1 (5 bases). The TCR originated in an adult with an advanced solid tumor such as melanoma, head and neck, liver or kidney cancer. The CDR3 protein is CAWSVRDDTEAFF. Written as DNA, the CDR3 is TGTGCCTGGAGTGTACGGGACGACACTGAAGCTTTCTTT.